A single sample is the source of the 14 T cell receptor beta chains below, sequenced in a study of blood T cell repertoires in COVID-19. TCRdb's table, derived via immunoSEQ multiplex PCR, lists solely in-frame clones and lacks some. Of under 150,000 clones detected, approximately 88% appear once; the ten largest clones hold 5.5%. The sequencing sample was made of PBMCs or T cells enriched from blood (not recorded which). These receptors originate from a man between 40 and 49 years old with acute COVID-19.

Remarks on this clone: The junction does not match germline at one end; this may be a read error. The chain combines TRBV5-6 with TRBJ2-7; no definite D call. Germline assignment: CDR1 SGHDT and CDR2 YYEEEE. This CDR3 is built from 14 residues. The CDR3 bases are TGTGCCACCAGCTTTTGGCCCGAGGTCTACGAGCAGTACTTC. Its protein product is CATSFWPEVYEQYF. The full variable domain, with the rest looked up from reference TRBV5-6 and TRBJ2-7, is DAGVTQSPTHLIKTRGQQVTLRCSPKSGHDTVSWYQQALGQGPQFIFQYYEEEERQRGNFPDRFSGHQFPNYSSELNVNALLLGDSALYLCATSFWPEVYEQYFGPGTRLTVT.

The J gene is TRBJ2-2, the V gene TRBV5-1; a possible D gene is TRBD1 (6 bases). V lost 4 bases, J lost 0 bases, and 13 bases lay in between. The CDR3 extends over 16 amino acids. Germline CDR1 reads SGHRS; CDR2 reads YFSETQ. CDR3 residues: CASSPIDRTNTGELFF. For the CDR3, the DNA is TGCGCCAGCAGCCCCATCGACAGGACGAACACCGGGGAGCTGTTTTTT. Full variable domain (missing parts from reference TRBV5-1 and TRBJ2-2): KAGVTQTPRYLIKTRGQQVTLSCSPISGHRSVSWYQQTPGQGLQFLFEYFSETQRNKGNFPGRFSGRQFSNSRSEMNVSTLELGDSALYLCASSPIDRTNTGELFFGEGSRLTVL.

The V gene is TRBV7-2, the J gene TRBJ2-7; a possible D gene is TRBD1 (6 bases). The V gene lost 5 bases and the J gene lost 6 bases, with 17 bases spanning the gap. The germline V gene has CDR1 SGHTA and CDR2 FQGNSA. This CDR3 region has 14 residues. The CDR3 DNA is TGTGCCAGCAGCCGGAGTCCCCAGGGGCCCGAGCAGTACTTC. Translation: CASSRSPQGPEQYF.

This clone is a singleton in its sample. V gene TRBV25-1 combines with J gene TRBJ2-7, with TRBD1 matching over 7 bases. The CDR3 runs to 13 residues. The trim removed 6 bases at V and 0 bases at J, leaving 2 bases unmatched. Germline V gene lookup returns CDR1 MGHDK and CDR2 SYGVNS. The CDR3 DNA sequence: TGTGCCAGCAGGGGACAGCTCTCCTACGAGCAGTACTTC. It translates to CASRGQLSYEQYF.

The chain employs TRBV3-1 (or the pseudogene TRBV3-2) and TRBJ2-1; TRBD2 matches at 7 bases. V shed 0 bases, J shed 10 bases, and the junction held 3 bases outside the gene matches. From germline, CDR1 is LGHDT and CDR2 YNNKEL (reference sequence). The CDR3 has 13 residues. The CDR3 loop reads CASSQDTAGEQFF. In DNA, the CDR3 is TGTGCCAGCAGCCAAGATACAGCGGGGGAGCAGTTCTTC.

The V and J genes are TRBV19 and TRBJ2-1, with a possible D match to TRBD2 (5 bases). Deletions cut 5 bases from V and 5 bases from J, with 7 bases between. This CDR3 spans 12 amino acids. From germline, CDR1 is LNHDA and CDR2 SQIVND (reference sequence). The chain's CDR3 is CASSPLDNEQFF. The CDR3 DNA is TGTGCCAGTAGTCCACTAGACAATGAGCAGTTCTTC.

To note about this clone: This specimen includes other DNA sequences encoding the same CDR3. The rearrangement links TRBV6-5 to TRBJ1-2, with D unclear. With 0 bases removed from V and 5 bases from J, the gap between germline ends came to 7 bases. This CDR3 has 13 residues. Germline V CDR1 and CDR2: MNHEY, SVGAGI. In nucleotides, the CDR3 is TGTGCCAGCAGTTACTCGAGAGGGTATGGCTACACCTTC. The encoded protein is CASSYSRGYGYTF.

The chain carries TRBV11-2 and TRBJ1-4, with TRBD1 matching 7 bases. V lost 0 bases, J lost 8 bases, and 0 bases stayed unmatched. The CDR3 extends over 13 amino acids. Germline CDR1 reads SGHAT; CDR2 reads FQNNGV. The CDR3 is CASSLEQGEKLFF. The DNA of the CDR3 is TGTGCCAGCAGCTTAGAACAGGGGGAAAAACTGTTTTTT.

The chain links TRBV7-9 to TRBJ1-4; 7 nucleotides agree with TRBD1. CDR1 and CDR2 from the germline V gene are SEHNR and FQNEAQ (reference sequence). The V and J ends lost 5 bases and 0 bases, in that order; junction bases with no gene match: 6. The CDR3 spans 16 residues. CDR3: CASSPRDSPTNEKLFF. The CDR3 nucleotides are TGTGCCAGCAGCCCCCGGGACAGCCCAACTAATGAAAAACTGTTTTTT.

This rearrangement joins TRBV19 to TRBJ2-6, with 7 bases that match TRBD1. V trimming: 3 bases; J trimming: 4 bases; junction bases outside the gene matches: 6. This CDR3 spans 16 amino acids. Germline CDR1 is LNHDA and CDR2 is SQIVND (reference sequence). The CDR3 DNA is TGTGCCAGTAGTATCCTACAGGGGTCAGGGGCCAACGTCCTGACTTTC. Residues: CASSILQGSGANVLTF.

CDR3 sequence: CASSYRDYLKNIQYF. The CDR3 nucleotides read TGTGCCAGCAGTTATCGGGACTACCTTAAAAACATTCAGTACTTC. The rearrangement links TRBV6-2 or TRBV6-3 to TRBJ2-4; the match to TRBD2 covers 7 bases. This CDR3 region has 15 residues. The germline V gene has CDR1 MNHEY and CDR2 SVGEGT. Trimming took 3 bases from V and 4 from J; bases not matched to a gene: 6.

The chain combines TRBV19 with TRBJ2-2; 11 bases line up with TRBD1. This CDR3 spans 15 amino acids. After removal of 9 bases from V and 4 bases from J, the junction contained 7 bases not matched to a gene. The germline V gene encodes CDR1 LNHDA and CDR2 SQIVND (reference sequence). The CDR3 sequence is CASRDRGRGTGELFF. The CDR3 coding sequence is TGTGCCAGCCGGGACAGGGGGAGGGGCACCGGGGAGCTGTTTTTT.

The genes are TRBV7-2 and TRBJ1-4; 9 nucleotides match TRBD1. The CDR3 is 17 amino acids. V lost 5 bases, J lost 0 bases, and 7 bases stayed unmatched. CDR1 is SGHTA, CDR2 FQGNSA, per germline. This chain's CDR3 is CASSKDRGDATNEKLFF. The DNA of the CDR3 is TGTGCCAGCAGCAAGGACAGGGGCGATGCAACTAATGAAAAACTGTTTTTT.

This clone was counted a single time. The rearrangement uses TRBV5-6 and TRBJ1-2; D is possibly TRBD1 (6 bases). This CDR3 contains 17 residues. CDR1 is SGHDT and CDR2 is YYEEEE in the germline V gene. Deletions cut 1 base from V and 7 bases from J, with 23 bases between. CDR3: CASSLLGAGPAGFGYTF. As DNA, the CDR3 is TGTGCCAGCAGCTTGCTGGGGGCGGGCCCCGCCGGCTTTGGCTACACCTTC.